The T cell receptor (beta chain) under discussion was sequenced for a study of T cell responses to AZD1222 COVID-19 vaccine (dated by TCRdb to the early 2020s). Regarding the study in general: A total of just over 230 trial participants underwent TCR sequencing, of whom some 210 received two doses of AZD1222 and roughly 25 received two doses of the MenACWY control vaccine. Trial participants were enrolled by age into subgroups of 18-55, 56-69 and 70-plus years, and around 150, 29 and 61 TCR-sequenced participants, respectively, were included in these subgroups.

A few counts support this clone. No cognate antigen has been identified for it. No clone much larger than this one lies a single base away; base qualities are absent. In the paper's terms, the time point label means: about 28 days (+/-7) after the second vaccine dose. AZD1222 recipients given second doses at about 4 weeks or at about 12 weeks were pooled, since spike-specific TCR depth and breadth were not found to differ between the two schedules. The vaccinee samples were drawn from two UK trials, COV001 and COV002, one of which was a single-blind randomized controlled phase 2/3 trial testing AZD1222 (ChAdOx1 nCoV-19) in healthy adults. For TCRbeta chain sequencing, PBMC samples from trial participants were taken at day 0 and at day 28 after the second dose. From V the trimming removes 4 bases and from J it removes 2 bases, while the gene matches leave 10 bases of the junction unaccounted for. From the cysteine through the phenylalanine, the CDR3 covers 16 amino acids. The read is trimmed to its CDR3 DNA, 48 bases read in frame from base 1. CDR1 SGHTA and CDR2 FQGNSA were looked up in the germline V gene.

The CDR3 regions of human TCRbeta chains were subjected to immunosequencing. In the authors' own workflow: Repertoire TCRs were matched against a reference library of SARS-CoV-2-specific TCRs generated with the MIRA antigen-specificity platform. Breadth was defined as the fraction of unique TCRs that were SARS-CoV-2-associated, and depth was defined as the fraction of total T cells that were SARS-CoV-2-associated. Each spike-specific TCR was assigned to its reactive spike region and to a CD4 or CD8 class using the MIRA data. Log10-transformed breadth and depth values were compared by one-way ANOVA with Sidak's multiple comparisons tests. TCRdb took over this immuneACCESS table, retaining in-frame rearrangements with V and J assigned. Such tables are incomplete; in checked studies, under half of the missing clones stem from an unresolved V gene, and the remainder is unexplained. V and J calls and clone size are given by that table; D and trimming were obtained from the DNA. In this sample the table shows about 120,000 clones, more than 85% of which occur a single time. The top ten hold about 5% of the sample.

General study outcomes and caveats: After two AZD1222 doses, spike-specific TCR breadth and depth were significantly higher than at day 0 and than in MenACWY recipients. Nearly half of unique spike-specific TCRs reportedly recognized epitopes outside regions mutated in the B.1.351 and B.1.1.7 variants. Participants were mostly white British, with more females than males. The authors suggested clonal diversity may have been underestimated. The 56-69-year group was small, and its depth increase did not reach significance, likely because of low power. Conclusions about previously exposed vaccinees are limited, since just a handful of AZD1222 recipients were seropositive for SARS-CoV-2 at baseline. Vaccine-associated CD4 TCRs spanned the whole spike protein, with dominant responses in regions 160-218 and 743-854. Because no day 14 peak-response samples were available, the repertoires could be characterized only after the peak T cell response.

The chain is encoded by TRBV7-2 joined to TRBJ2-5, with 7 middle bases fitting TRBD2. Specimen: peripheral blood, collected 28 days after the second AZD1222 dose. The TCR sequence derives from an adult who received the AZD1222 COVID-19 vaccine. The CDR3 here reads CASSSGLGIIQETQYF. The bases are TGTGCCAGCAGCTCCGGACTAGGTATAATTCAAGAGACCCAGTACTTC. The CDR3, completed at both ends by the reference TRBV7-2 and TRBJ2-5 genes, gives the full variable domain GAGVSQSPSNKVTEKGKDVELRCDPISGHTALYWYRQSLGQGLEFLIYFQGNSAPDKSGLPSDRFSAERTGGSVSTLTIQRTQQEDSAVYLCASSSGLGIIQETQYFGPGTRLLVL.